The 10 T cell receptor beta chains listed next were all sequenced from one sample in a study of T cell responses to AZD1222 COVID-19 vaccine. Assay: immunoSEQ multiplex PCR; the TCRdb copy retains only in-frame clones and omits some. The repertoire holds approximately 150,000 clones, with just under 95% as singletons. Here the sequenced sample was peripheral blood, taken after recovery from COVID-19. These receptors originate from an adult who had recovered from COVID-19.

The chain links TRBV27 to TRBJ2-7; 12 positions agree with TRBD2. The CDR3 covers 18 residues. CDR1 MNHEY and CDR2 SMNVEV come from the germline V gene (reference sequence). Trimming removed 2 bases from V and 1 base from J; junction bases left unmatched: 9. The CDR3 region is CASSLKGGLAGWSYEQYF. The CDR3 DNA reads TGTGCCAGCAGTTTAAAGGGCGGACTAGCGGGATGGTCCTACGAGCAGTACTTC.

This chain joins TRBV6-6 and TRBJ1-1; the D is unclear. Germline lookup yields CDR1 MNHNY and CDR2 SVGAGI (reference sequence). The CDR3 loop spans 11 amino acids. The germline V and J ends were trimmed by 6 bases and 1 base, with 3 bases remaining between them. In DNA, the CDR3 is TGTGCCAGCAGCGCGAACACTGAAGCTTTCTTT. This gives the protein CASSANTEAFF.

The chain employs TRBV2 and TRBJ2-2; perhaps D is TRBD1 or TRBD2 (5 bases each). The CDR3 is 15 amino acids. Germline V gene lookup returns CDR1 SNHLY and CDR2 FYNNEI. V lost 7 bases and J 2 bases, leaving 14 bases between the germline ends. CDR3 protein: CASTPGQVNTGELFF. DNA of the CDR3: TGTGCCAGCACTCCGGGGCAGGTTAACACCGGGGAGCTGTTTTTT. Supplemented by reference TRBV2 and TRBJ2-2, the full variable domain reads EPEVTQTPSHQVTQMGQEVILRCVPISNHLYFYWYRQILGQKVEFLVSFYNNEISEKSEIFDDQFSVERPDGSNFTLKIRSTKLEDSAMYFCASTPGQVNTGELFFGEGSRLTVL.

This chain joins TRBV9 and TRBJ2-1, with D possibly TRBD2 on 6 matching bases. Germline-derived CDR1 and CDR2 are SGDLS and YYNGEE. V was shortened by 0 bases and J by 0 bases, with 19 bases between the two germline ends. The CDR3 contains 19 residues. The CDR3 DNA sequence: TGTGCCAGCAGCGTAGTTCCTTATTCTATAGCGGTCTCCTACAATGAGCAGTTCTTC. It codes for CASSVVPYSIAVSYNEQFF.

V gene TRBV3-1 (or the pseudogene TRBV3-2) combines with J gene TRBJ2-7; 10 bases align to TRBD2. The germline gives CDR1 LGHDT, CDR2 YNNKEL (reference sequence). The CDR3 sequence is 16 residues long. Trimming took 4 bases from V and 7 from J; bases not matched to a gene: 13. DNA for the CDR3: TGTGCCAGCAGCCTCCGTCCCCTAGCGGGAGTTGGGGAGCAGTACTTC. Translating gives CASSLRPLAGVGEQYF.

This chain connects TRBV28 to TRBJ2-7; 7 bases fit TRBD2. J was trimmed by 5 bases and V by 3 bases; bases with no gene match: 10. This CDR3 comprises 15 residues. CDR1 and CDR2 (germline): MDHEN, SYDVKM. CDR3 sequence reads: CASSFQFGGNNEQYF. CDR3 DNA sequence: TGTGCCAGCAGTTTTCAATTCGGGGGGAACAACGAGCAGTACTTC.

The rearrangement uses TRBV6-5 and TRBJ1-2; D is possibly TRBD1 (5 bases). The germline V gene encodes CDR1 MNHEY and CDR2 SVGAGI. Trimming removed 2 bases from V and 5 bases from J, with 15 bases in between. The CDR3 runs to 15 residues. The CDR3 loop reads CASSYQETALYGYTF. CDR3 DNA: TGTGCCAGCAGTTACCAAGAGACAGCACTTTATGGCTACACCTTC.

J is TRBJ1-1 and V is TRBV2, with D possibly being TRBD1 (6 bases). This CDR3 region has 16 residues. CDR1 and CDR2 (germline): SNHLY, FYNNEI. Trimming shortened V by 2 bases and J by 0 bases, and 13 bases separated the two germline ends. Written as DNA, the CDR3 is TGTGCCAGCAGTGAATTATGGGGGGCGGTGAACACTGAAGCTTTCTTT. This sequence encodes CASSELWGAVNTEAFF.

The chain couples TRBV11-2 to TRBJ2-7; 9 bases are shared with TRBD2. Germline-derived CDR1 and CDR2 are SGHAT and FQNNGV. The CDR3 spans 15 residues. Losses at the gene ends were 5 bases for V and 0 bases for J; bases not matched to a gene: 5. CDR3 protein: CASSPSGRSSYEQYF. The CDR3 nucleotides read TGTGCCAGCAGCCCCAGCGGGAGGAGCTCCTACGAGCAGTACTTC. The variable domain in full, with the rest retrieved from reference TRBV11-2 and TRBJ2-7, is EAGVAQSPRYKIIEKRQSVAFWCNPISGHATLYWYQQILGQGPKLLIQFQNNGVVDDSQLPKDRFSAERLKGVDSTLKIQPAKLEDSAVYLCASSPSGRSSYEQYFGPGTRLTVT.

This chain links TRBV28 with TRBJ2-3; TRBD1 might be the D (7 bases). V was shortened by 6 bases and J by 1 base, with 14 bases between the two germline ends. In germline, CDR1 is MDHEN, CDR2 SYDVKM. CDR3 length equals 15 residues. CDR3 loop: CASSPTGEGTDTQYF. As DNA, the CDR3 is TGTGCCAGCAGCCCCACAGGGGAGGGCACAGATACGCAGTATTTT.